This T cell receptor beta chain originates from a study of T cell changes during pregnancy in multiple sclerosis. Some clones are missing from TCRdb's copy, which holds only in-frame ones; the method was immunoSEQ multiplex PCR. The sample records roughly 110,000 clones, roughly 92% being singletons. V gave up 4 bases and J gave up 7 bases; unmatched junction bases: 12. Germline lookup yields CDR1 GTSNPN and CDR2 SVGIG (reference sequence). This CDR3 is 15 amino acids long. The source is a female donor with multiple sclerosis, enrolled in a pregnancy study. The chain carries TRBV30 and TRBJ1-4, with TRBD1 matching 7 bases. This material consisted of peripheral blood, taken after pregnancy. CDR3 coding DNA: TGTGCCTGGAAATTTAGCGGGACAGCGGTTGAAAAACTGTTTTTT. Protein product: CAWKFSGTAVEKLFF.